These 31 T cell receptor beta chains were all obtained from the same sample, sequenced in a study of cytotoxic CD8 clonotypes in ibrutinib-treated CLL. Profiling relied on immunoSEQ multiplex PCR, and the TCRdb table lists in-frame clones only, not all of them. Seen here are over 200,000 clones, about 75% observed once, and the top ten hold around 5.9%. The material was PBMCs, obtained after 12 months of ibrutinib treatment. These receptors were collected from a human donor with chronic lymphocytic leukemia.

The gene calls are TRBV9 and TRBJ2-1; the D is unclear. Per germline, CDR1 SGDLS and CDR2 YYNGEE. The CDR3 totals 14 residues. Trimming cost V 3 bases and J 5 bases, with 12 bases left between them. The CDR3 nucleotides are TGTGCCAGCAGCGCCTTGGGCAATCACAATGAGCAGTTCTTC. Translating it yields CASSALGNHNEQFF. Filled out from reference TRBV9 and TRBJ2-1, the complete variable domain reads DSGVTQTPKHLITATGQRVTLRCSPRSGDLSVYWYQQSLDQGLQFLIQYYNGEERAKGNILERFSAQQFPDLHSELNLSSLELGDSALYFCASSALGNHNEQFFGPGTRLTVL.

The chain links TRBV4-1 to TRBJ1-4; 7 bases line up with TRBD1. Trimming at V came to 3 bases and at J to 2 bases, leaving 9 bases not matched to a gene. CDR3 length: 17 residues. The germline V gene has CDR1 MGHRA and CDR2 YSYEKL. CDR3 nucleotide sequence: TGCGCCAGCAGCCAGCGTGGCTTGGGACAGACTAATGAAAAACTGTTTTTT. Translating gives CASSQRGLGQTNEKLFF.

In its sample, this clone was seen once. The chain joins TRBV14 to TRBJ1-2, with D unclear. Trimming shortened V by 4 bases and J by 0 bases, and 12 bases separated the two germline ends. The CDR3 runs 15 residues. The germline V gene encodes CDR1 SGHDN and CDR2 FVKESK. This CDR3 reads CASSLTARTNYGYTF. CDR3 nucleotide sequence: TGTGCCAGCAGCCTGACGGCCAGGACTAACTATGGCTACACCTTC.

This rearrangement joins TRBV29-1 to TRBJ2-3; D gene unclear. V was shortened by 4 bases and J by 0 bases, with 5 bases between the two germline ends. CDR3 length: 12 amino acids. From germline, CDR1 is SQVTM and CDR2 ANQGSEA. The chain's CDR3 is CSVVTSTDTQYF. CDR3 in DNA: TGCAGCGTTGTAACTAGCACAGATACGCAGTATTTT.

CDR3: CASLTQASKTQYF. DNA of the CDR3: TGTGCCAGCTTAACCCAGGCTAGTAAGACCCAGTACTTC. The chain combines TRBV6-1 with TRBJ2-5; no clear D gene. Germline-derived CDR1 and CDR2 are MNHNS and SASEGT. Trimming left V 8 bases short and J 6 bases short, with 16 bases between. The length of the CDR3 is 13 residues.

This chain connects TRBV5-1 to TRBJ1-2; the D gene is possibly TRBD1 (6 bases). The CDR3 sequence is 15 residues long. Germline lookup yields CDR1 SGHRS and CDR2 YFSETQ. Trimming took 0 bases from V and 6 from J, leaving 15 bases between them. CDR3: CASSLDGGRRDGYTF. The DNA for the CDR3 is TGCGCCAGCAGCTTGGACGGGGGGCGGCGAGATGGCTACACCTTC.

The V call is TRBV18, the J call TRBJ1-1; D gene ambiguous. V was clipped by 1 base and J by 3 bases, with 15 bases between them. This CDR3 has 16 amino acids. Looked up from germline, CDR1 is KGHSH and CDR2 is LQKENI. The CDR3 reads CASSPRSPLAYTEAFF. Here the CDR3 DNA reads TGTGCCAGCTCACCACGGTCTCCCCTGGCGTACACTGAAGCTTTCTTT.

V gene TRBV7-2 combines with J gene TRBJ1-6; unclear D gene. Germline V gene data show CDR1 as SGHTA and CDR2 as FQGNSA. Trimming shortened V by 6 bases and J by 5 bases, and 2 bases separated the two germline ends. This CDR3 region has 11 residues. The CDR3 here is CASSHNSPLHF. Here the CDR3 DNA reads TGTGCCAGCAGTCATAATTCACCCCTCCACTTT.

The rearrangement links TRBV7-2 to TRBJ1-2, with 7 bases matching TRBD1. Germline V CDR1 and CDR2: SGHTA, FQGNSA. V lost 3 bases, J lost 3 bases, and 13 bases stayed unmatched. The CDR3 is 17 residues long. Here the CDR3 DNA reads TGTGCCAGCAGCTTTAAGGCTGGGCACAGGGGCGACTATGGCTACACCTTC. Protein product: CASSFKAGHRGDYGYTF.

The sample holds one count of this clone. The CDR3 spells CASSGTARNYGYTF. In DNA form, the CDR3 reads TGCGCCAGCAGTGGGACGGCTCGTAACTATGGCTACACCTTC. This chain joins TRBV10-2 and TRBJ1-2; D is unclear. This CDR3 has 14 residues. Trimming removed 4 bases from V and 1 base from J, with 10 bases in between. Germline V lookup: CDR1 WSHSY, CDR2 SAAADI.

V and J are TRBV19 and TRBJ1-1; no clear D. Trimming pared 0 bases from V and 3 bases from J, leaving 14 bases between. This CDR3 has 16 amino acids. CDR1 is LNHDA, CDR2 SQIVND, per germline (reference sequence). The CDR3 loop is CASSIEGGKRDTEAFF. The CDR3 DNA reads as TGTGCCAGTAGTATAGAAGGCGGCAAGAGGGACACTGAAGCTTTCTTT.

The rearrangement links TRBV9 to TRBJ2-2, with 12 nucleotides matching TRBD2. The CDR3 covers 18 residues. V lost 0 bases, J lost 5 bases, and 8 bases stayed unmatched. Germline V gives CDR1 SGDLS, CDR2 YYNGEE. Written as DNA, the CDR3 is TGTGCCAGCAGCGTAGTGCCTAGCGGGAGGGGAGGGACCGGGGAGCTGTTTTTT. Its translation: CASSVVPSGRGGTGELFF.

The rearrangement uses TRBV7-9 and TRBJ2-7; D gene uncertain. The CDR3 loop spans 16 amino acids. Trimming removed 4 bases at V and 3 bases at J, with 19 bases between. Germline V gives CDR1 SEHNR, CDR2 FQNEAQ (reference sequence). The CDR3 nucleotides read TGTGCCAGCAGCTCACCCCCCGGCCGGATGAACTACGAGCAGTACTTC. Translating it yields CASSSPPGRMNYEQYF.

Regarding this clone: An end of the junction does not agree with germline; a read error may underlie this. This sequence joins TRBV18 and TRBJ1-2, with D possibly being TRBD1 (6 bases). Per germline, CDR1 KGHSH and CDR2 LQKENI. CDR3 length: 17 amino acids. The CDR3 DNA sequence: TGTGCCAGCTCGCCACAGGGAGGGGCGGATATTAACTATGGCTACACCTTC. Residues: CASSPQGGADINYGYTF.

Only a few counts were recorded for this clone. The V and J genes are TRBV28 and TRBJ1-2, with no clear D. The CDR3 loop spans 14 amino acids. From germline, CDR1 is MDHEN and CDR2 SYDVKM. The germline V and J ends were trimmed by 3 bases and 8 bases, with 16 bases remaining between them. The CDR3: CASSLQSGLPGYTF. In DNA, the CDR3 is TGTGCCAGCAGTTTGCAGTCCGGTCTTCCGGGCTACACCTTC.

Written as DNA, the CDR3 is TGTGCCAGCAGCTTTTTATCCTACGAGCAGTACTTC. Amino acid sequence: CASSFLSYEQYF. The chain links TRBV5-6 to TRBJ2-7, with D unclear. V lost 2 bases and J lost 1, with 4 bases in between. The length of the CDR3 is 12 residues. CDR1 is SGHDT and CDR2 is YYEEEE in the germline V gene.

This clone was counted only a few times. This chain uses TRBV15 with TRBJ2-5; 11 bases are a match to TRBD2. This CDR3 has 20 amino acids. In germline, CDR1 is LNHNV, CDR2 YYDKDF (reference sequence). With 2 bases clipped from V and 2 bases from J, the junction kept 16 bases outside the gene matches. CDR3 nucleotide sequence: TGTGCCACCAGCAGACTAAGCCCTCTAGCGGGAGGCTCGGGGCAAGAGACCCAGTACTTC. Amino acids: CATSRLSPLAGGSGQETQYF.

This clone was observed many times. The CDR3 nucleotides read TGTGCCTGGAGTAGCGACGGCAACACACCCCTCCACTTT. Its protein product is CAWSSDGNTPLHF. The chain couples TRBV30 to TRBJ1-6; no clear D gene. V was cut by 2 bases and J by 11 bases, with 13 bases left in between. CDR1 and CDR2 (germline): GTSNPN, SVGIG (reference sequence). The CDR3 extends over 13 amino acids.

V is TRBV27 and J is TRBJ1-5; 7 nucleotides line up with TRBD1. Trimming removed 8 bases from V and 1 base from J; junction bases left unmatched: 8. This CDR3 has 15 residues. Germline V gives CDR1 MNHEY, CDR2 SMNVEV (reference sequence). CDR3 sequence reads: CASGSRQGSNQPQHF. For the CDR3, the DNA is TGTGCCAGCGGATCCAGACAGGGAAGCAATCAGCCCCAGCATTTT.

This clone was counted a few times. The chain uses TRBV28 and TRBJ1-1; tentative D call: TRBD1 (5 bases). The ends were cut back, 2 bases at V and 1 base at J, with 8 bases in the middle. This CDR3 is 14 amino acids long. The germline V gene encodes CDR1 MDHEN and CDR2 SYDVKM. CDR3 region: CASSLQGENTEAFF. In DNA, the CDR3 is TGTGCCAGCAGTTTACAGGGTGAGAACACTGAAGCTTTCTTT.

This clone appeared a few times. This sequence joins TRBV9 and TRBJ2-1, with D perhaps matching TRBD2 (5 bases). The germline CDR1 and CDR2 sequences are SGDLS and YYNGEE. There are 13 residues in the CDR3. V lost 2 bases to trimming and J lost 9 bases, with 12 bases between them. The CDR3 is CASSVRASGEQFF. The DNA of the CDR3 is TGTGCCAGCAGCGTGCGGGCTTCGGGTGAGCAGTTCTTC.

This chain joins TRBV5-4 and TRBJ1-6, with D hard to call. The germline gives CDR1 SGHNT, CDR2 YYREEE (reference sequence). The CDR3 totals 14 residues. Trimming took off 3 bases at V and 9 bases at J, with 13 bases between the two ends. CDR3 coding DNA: TGTGCCAGCAGCTATCCGTCGCCCCTTTCACCCCTCCACTTT. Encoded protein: CASSYPSPLSPLHF.

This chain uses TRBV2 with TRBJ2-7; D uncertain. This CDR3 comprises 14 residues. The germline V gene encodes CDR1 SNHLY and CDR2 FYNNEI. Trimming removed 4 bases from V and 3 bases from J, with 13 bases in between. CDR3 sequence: CASSAVVTDYEQYF. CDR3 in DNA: TGTGCCAGCAGTGCGGTAGTTACCGACTACGAGCAGTACTTC.

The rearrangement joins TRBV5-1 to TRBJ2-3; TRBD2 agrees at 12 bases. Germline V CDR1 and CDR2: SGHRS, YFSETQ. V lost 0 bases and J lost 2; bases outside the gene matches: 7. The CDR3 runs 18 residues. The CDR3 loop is CASSLGTSGGTTTDTQYF. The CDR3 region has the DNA TGCGCCAGCAGCTTGGGCACTAGCGGGGGGACTACCACAGATACGCAGTATTTT.

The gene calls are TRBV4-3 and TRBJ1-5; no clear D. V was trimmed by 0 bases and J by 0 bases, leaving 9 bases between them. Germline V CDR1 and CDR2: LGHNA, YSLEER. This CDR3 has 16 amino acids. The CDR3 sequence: CASSQDFSFSNQPQHF. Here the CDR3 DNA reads TGCGCCAGCAGCCAAGATTTCAGCTTTAGCAATCAGCCCCAGCATTTT.

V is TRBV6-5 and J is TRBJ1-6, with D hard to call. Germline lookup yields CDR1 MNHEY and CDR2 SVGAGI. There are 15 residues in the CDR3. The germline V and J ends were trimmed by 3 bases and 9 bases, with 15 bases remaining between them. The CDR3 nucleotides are TGTGCCAGCAGTTATCTAGAAGGCTATGGTTCACCCCTCCACTTT. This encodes CASSYLEGYGSPLHF.

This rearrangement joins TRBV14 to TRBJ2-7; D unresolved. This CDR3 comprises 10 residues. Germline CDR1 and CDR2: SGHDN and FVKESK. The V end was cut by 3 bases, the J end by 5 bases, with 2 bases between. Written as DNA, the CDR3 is TGTGCCAGCAGCCATGACGAGCAGTACTTC. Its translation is CASSHDEQYF.

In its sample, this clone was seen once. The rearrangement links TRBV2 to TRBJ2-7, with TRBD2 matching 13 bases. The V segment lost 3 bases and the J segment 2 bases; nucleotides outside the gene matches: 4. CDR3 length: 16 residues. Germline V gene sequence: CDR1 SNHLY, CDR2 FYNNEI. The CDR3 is CASSEEGLAGPYEQYF. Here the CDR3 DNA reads TGTGCCAGCAGTGAGGAGGGACTAGCGGGACCCTACGAGCAGTACTTC.

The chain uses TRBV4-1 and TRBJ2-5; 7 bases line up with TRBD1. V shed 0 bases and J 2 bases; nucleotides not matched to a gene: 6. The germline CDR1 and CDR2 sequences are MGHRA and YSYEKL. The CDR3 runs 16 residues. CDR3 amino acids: CASSQDVGRGQETQYF. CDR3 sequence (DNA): TGCGCCAGCAGCCAAGACGTCGGCAGGGGGCAAGAGACCCAGTACTTC.

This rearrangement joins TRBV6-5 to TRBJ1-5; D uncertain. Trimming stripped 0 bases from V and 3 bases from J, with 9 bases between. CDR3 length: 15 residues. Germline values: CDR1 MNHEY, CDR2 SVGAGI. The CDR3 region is CASSYSRSFNQPQHF. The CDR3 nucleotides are TGTGCCAGCAGTTACTCGAGAAGTTTCAATCAGCCCCAGCATTTT.

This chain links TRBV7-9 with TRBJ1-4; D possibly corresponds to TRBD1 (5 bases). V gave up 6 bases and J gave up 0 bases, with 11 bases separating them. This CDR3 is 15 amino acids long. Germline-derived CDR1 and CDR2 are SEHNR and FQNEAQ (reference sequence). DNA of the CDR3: TGTGCCAGCAGGCCCCTGGGACCAACTAATGAAAAACTGTTTTTT. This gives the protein CASRPLGPTNEKLFF. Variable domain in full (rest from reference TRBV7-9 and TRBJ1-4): DTGVSQNPRHKITKRGQNVTFRCDPISEHNRLYWYRQTLGQGPEFLTYFQNEAQLEKSRLLSDRFSAERPKGSFSTLEIQRTEQGDSAMYLCASRPLGPTNEKLFFGSGTQLSVL.